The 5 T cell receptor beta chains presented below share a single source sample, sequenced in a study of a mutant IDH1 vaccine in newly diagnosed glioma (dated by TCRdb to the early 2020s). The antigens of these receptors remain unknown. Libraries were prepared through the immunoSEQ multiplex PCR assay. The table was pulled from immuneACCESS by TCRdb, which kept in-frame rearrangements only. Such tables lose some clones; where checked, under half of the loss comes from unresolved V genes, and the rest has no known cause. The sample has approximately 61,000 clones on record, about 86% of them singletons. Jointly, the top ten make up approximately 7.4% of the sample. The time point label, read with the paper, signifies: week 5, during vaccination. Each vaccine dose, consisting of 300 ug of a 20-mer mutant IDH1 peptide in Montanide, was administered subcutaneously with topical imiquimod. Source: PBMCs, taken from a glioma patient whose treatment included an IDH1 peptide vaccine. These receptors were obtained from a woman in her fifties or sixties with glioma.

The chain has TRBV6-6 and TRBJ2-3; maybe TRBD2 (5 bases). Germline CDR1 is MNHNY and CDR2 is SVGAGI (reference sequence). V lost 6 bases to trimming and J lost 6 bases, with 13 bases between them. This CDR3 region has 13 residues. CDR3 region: CASRDWRRDTQYF. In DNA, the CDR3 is TGTGCCAGCAGGGACTGGCGGAGGGATACGCAGTATTTT.

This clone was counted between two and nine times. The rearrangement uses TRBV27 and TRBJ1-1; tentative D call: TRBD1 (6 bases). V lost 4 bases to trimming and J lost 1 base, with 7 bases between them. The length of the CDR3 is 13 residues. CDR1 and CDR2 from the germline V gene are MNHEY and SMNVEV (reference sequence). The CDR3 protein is CASSSQGNTEAFF. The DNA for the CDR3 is TGTGCCAGCAGTTCACAGGGGAACACTGAAGCTTTCTTT.

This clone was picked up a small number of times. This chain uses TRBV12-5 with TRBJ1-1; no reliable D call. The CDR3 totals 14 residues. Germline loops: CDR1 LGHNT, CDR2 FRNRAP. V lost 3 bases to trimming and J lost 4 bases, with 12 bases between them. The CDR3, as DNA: TGTGCTAGTGGTTTCGGAGCGGTGGTCACTGAAGCTTTCTTT. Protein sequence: CASGFGAVVTEAFF.

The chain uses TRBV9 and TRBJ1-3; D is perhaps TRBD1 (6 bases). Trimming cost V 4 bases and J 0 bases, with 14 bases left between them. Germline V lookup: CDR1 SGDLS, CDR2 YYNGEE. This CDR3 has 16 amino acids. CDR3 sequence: CASSSWTESSGNTIYF. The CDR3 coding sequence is TGTGCCAGCAGCTCCTGGACAGAGAGCTCTGGAAACACCATATATTTT.

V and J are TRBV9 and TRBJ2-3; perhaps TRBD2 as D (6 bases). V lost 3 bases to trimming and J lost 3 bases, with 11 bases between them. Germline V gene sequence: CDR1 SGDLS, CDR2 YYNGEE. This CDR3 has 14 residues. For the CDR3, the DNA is TGTGCCAGCAGCGAGGACTATCTGACAGATACGCAGTATTTT. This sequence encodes CASSEDYLTDTQYF.